Following are 31 T cell receptor beta chains from one sample sequenced in a study of graft-versus-host responses after intestinal transplantation. Method: immunoSEQ multiplex PCR; TCRdb's copy keeps in-frame clones and lacks some. The sample records around 90,000 clones, about 93% being singletons. These receptors' antigens are unknown. The specimen was unstimulated CD8+ T cells sorted from spleen or lymph node cells, collected before transplant. Receptor source: a human donor who was the organ donor for an intestinal transplant.

The chain joins TRBV7-2 to TRBJ1-5; a possible D gene is TRBD1 (6 bases). Trimming shortened V by 1 base and J by 6 bases, and 19 bases separated the two germline ends. The CDR3 totals 17 residues. Looked up from germline, CDR1 is SGHTA and CDR2 is FQGNSA. This CDR3 is CASSLGGGALMGQPQHF. CDR3 in DNA: TGTGCCAGCAGCTTAGGTGGGGGGGCGCTTATGGGTCAGCCCCAGCATTTT.

This chain uses TRBV6-5 with TRBJ1-3, with 7 positions matching TRBD1. Germline V gene data show CDR1 as MNHEY and CDR2 as SVGAGI. V shed 6 bases, J shed 8 bases, and the junction held 7 bases outside the gene matches. CDR3 size: 13 residues. The CDR3 region is CASSTRGPDTIYF. CDR3 DNA: TGTGCCAGCAGCACAAGGGGGCCGGACACCATATATTTT.

The sample holds one count of this clone. V is TRBV5-4 and J is TRBJ2-7, with TRBD2 matching over 14 bases. The germline gives CDR1 SGHNT, CDR2 YYREEE (reference sequence). V shed 3 bases and J 6 bases; nucleotides not matched to a gene: 2. This CDR3 is 14 amino acids long. DNA for the CDR3: TGTGCCAGCAGCTACGGACTAGCGGGGGGCGAGCAGTACTTC. It yields the protein CASSYGLAGGEQYF.

The chain recombines TRBV4-1 with TRBJ2-5, with no clear D. This CDR3 spans 12 amino acids. V was clipped by 5 bases and J by 5 bases, with 9 bases between them. CDR1 and CDR2 (germline): MGHRA, YSYEKL. The CDR3 nucleotides are TGCGCCAGCAGCTGGGTGGAGGAGACCCAGTACTTC. Translation: CASSWVEETQYF.

J is TRBJ2-3 and V is TRBV5-1, with D possibly matching TRBD1 (6 bases). The CDR3 is 13 residues long. In germline, CDR1 is SGHRS, CDR2 YFSETQ. V lost 4 bases, J lost 3 bases, and 9 bases lay in between. CDR3 residues: CASSPGATDTQYF. The CDR3 DNA reads TGCGCCAGCAGCCCAGGGGCAACAGATACGCAGTATTTT.

V and J are TRBV6-5 and TRBJ1-2, with D possibly matching TRBD1 (5 bases). V lost 2 bases to trimming and J lost 2 bases, with 12 bases between them. Germline CDR1 MNHEY, CDR2 SVGAGI. This CDR3 has 15 residues. The CDR3 DNA is TGTGCCAGCAGTTACCGTCAGGGTCCAAACTATGGCTACACCTTC. This gives the protein CASSYRQGPNYGYTF.

The rearrangement joins TRBV27 to TRBJ2-2, with a possible D match to TRBD1 (6 bases). Germline V gene data show CDR1 as MNHEY and CDR2 as SMNVEV (reference sequence). The CDR3 loop spans 14 amino acids. V gave up 3 bases and J gave up 7 bases, with 12 bases separating them. The CDR3 nucleotides are TGTGCCAGCAGTTTTTGGGGGCAGGGCGGGGAGCTGTTTTTT. It translates to CASSFWGQGGELFF.

This clone was counted only a few times. The V gene is TRBV27, the J gene TRBJ2-7, with 7 nucleotides matching TRBD1. The junction had 4 bases not matched to a gene; V was cut back by 4 bases and J by 7 bases. The CDR3 consists of 12 residues. CDR1 is MNHEY, CDR2 SMNVEV, per germline (reference sequence). The CDR3 here is CASSSAGGEQYF. Written as DNA, the CDR3 is TGTGCCAGCAGTTCCGCAGGGGGAGAGCAGTACTTC.

The V and J genes are TRBV19 and TRBJ2-1; tentatively, D is TRBD2 (5 bases). The CDR3 has 13 amino acids. From germline, CDR1 is LNHDA and CDR2 SQIVND (reference sequence). The germline V and J ends were trimmed by 5 bases and 2 bases, with 7 bases remaining between them. The CDR3 spells CASSYGAYNEQFF. The DNA for the CDR3 is TGTGCCAGTAGTTACGGGGCCTACAATGAGCAGTTCTTC.

Here the CDR3 reads CASSVALANYGYTF. The CDR3 DNA follows: TGTGCCAGCAGCGTAGCTCTAGCTAACTATGGCTACACCTTC. J is TRBJ1-2 and V is TRBV9; the D is unclear. With 0 bases removed from V and 0 bases from J, the gap between germline ends came to 6 bases. The CDR3 is 14 residues long. Germline CDR1 SGDLS, CDR2 YYNGEE.

This clone has just one count. This chain joins TRBV28 and TRBJ2-5; possibly TRBD2 for D (6 bases). Germline loops: CDR1 MDHEN, CDR2 SYDVKM. V was cut by 4 bases and J by 0 bases, with 9 bases left in between. This CDR3 has 14 amino acids. The CDR3 region has the DNA TGTGCCAGCAGTTCCCGGGACTACCAAGAGACCCAGTACTTC. It is translated as CASSSRDYQETQYF.

The chain employs TRBV29-1 and TRBJ2-2; tentative D call: TRBD2 (5 bases). V shed 5 bases and J shed 3 bases, with 10 bases lying between them. The CDR3 is 13 amino acids. Germline V gene data show CDR1 as SQVTM and CDR2 as ANQGSEA. The chain's CDR3 is CSVKERYTGELFF. As DNA, the CDR3 is TGCAGCGTTAAGGAGCGGTACACCGGGGAGCTGTTTTTT.

There are a few counts of this clone. The chain couples TRBV6-1 to TRBJ2-7; 10 bases align to TRBD2. The ends lost 6 bases at V and 1 base at J; junction bases unmatched: 3. The CDR3 sequence is 14 residues long. In germline, CDR1 is MNHNS, CDR2 SASEGT. The CDR3 nucleotides read TGTGCCAGCAGCCTTAGCGGGGGGTCCTACGAGCAGTACTTC. Translated: CASSLSGGSYEQYF.

The chain carries TRBV23-1 and TRBJ2-2; 9 bases are a match to TRBD1. TRBV23-1 is recorded as an ORF, its role being uncertain. With 3 bases clipped from V and 7 bases from J, the junction kept 6 bases outside the gene matches. The CDR3 loop spans 15 amino acids. The chain's CDR3 is CASSQEGQGGGELFF. The CDR3 nucleotides read TGCGCCAGCAGTCAGGAGGGACAGGGAGGCGGGGAGCTGTTTTTT.

The chain carries TRBV7-9 and TRBJ2-1; the match to TRBD2 covers 13 bases. With V trimmed by 5 bases and J by 3 bases, 10 bases remained unmatched. The CDR3 is made up of 18 amino acids. Germline CDR1 SEHNR, CDR2 FQNEAQ (reference sequence). The CDR3 reads CASSTRTSGRRNYNEQFF. In nucleotides, the CDR3 is TGTGCCAGCAGCACTCGGACTAGCGGGAGACGTAACTACAATGAGCAGTTCTTC.

The chain uses TRBV21-1 and TRBJ1-2; the table gives TRBD1 as D, unverified against the DNA. TRBV21-1 is a recognized pseudogene. This CDR3 region has 15 residues. CDR3 protein: CASIPRVRRGYGYTF. The CDR3 coding sequence is TGTGCCAGCATCCCCAGGGTCCGGCGCGGCTATGGCTACACCTTC.

The chain combines TRBV19 with TRBJ2-2; maybe TRBD1 (5 bases). Germline CDR1 reads LNHDA; CDR2 reads SQIVND (reference sequence). Trimming cost V 11 bases and J 0 bases, with 16 bases left between them. CDR3 length: 15 amino acids. CDR3 bases: TGTGCCGTCGGCCTCGTGGGGCCGAACACCGGGGAGCTGTTTTTT. Amino acids: CAVGLVGPNTGELFF.

The rearrangement links TRBV7-9 to TRBJ1-1, with D uncertain. Germline V CDR1 and CDR2: SEHNR, FQNEAQ (reference sequence). V was shortened by 6 bases and J by 0 bases, with 5 bases between the two germline ends. The CDR3 totals 12 residues. The DNA of the CDR3 is TGTGCCAGCAGTCACATGAACACTGAAGCTTTCTTT. Protein: CASSHMNTEAFF.

The rearrangement uses TRBV25-1 and TRBJ2-3, with TRBD2 identical over 9 bases. CDR1 is MGHDK and CDR2 is SYGVNS in the germline V gene. The CDR3 is 13 amino acids. Trimming took 7 bases from V and 6 from J; bases not matched to a gene: 5. The CDR3 coding sequence is TGTGCCAGCAAATTAGCGGGAGCCGATACGCAGTATTTT. It codes for CASKLAGADTQYF. Full variable domain (rest looked up from reference TRBV25-1 and TRBJ2-3): EADIYQTPRYLVIGTGKKITLECSQTMGHDKMYWYQQDPGMELHLIHYSYGVNSTEKGDLSSESTVSRIRTEHFPLTLESARPSHTSQYLCASKLAGADTQYFGPGTRLTVL.

This chain joins TRBV9 and TRBJ1-1; D unclear. CDR1 SGDLS and CDR2 YYNGEE come from the germline V gene. This CDR3 is built from 13 residues. V lost 6 bases and J lost 3, with 12 bases in between. The CDR3 is CASNSDRDTEAFF. For the CDR3, the DNA is TGTGCCAGCAATAGCGACCGGGACACTGAAGCTTTCTTT.

The rearrangement uses TRBV4-2 and TRBJ1-2, with D possibly being TRBD1 (5 bases). CDR3 length: 16 amino acids. CDR1 and CDR2 from the germline V gene are LGHNA and YNFKEQ. V lost 0 bases and J lost 4, with 15 bases in between. The DNA of the CDR3 is TGTGCCAGCAGCCAAGATTATGGTGGGGGGGGCTATGGCTACACCTTC. Its translation is CASSQDYGGGGYGYTF.

The gene calls are TRBV11-3 and TRBJ2-7; possible D gene TRBD2, 5 bases. CDR1 and CDR2 (germline): SGHNT, YENEEA. Trimming cost V 5 bases and J 6 bases, with 11 bases left between them. There are 12 residues in the CDR3. The CDR3: CASSLGLGEQYF. The CDR3 DNA reads as TGTGCCAGCAGCCTCGGACTCGGCGAGCAGTACTTC.

V gene TRBV19 combines with J gene TRBJ1-5, with D tentatively TRBD1 (5 bases). V was pared by 6 bases and J by 3 bases, with 15 bases between. Germline CDR1 and CDR2: LNHDA and SQIVND (reference sequence). The length of the CDR3 is 15 residues. The CDR3 DNA is TGTGCCAGTAGCGGACTACAGGCTCTCAATCAGCCCCAGCATTTT. It specifies CASSGLQALNQPQHF.

The rearrangement links TRBV27 to TRBJ1-1; no clear D. This CDR3 has 13 amino acids. Germline CDR1 and CDR2: MNHEY and SMNVEV (reference sequence). V shed 3 bases and J shed 0 bases, with 5 bases lying between them. The CDR3 DNA reads TGTGCCAGCAGTTTCCGCGTGAACACTGAAGCTTTCTTT. Protein product: CASSFRVNTEAFF.

J is TRBJ2-1 and V is TRBV9, with D hard to call. CDR1 is SGDLS and CDR2 is YYNGEE in the germline V gene. V was clipped by 0 bases and J by 0 bases, with 10 bases between them. CDR3 size: 16 residues. CDR3 amino acids: CASSVDRTSSYNEQFF. The CDR3 region has the DNA TGTGCCAGCAGCGTAGACCGCACAAGCTCCTACAATGAGCAGTTCTTC.

V usage is TRBV4-3 and J usage is TRBJ1-1; TRBD1 matches at 9 bases. The germline V gene encodes CDR1 LGHNA and CDR2 YSLEER. The V gene end was trimmed by 3 bases and the J gene end by 0 bases; junction bases not matched to a gene: 8. CDR3 length: 17 residues. CDR3 sequence: CASSHWTGVRMNTEAFF. DNA of the CDR3: TGCGCCAGCAGCCATTGGACAGGGGTCCGCATGAACACTGAAGCTTTCTTT.

This clone was detected a few times. The J gene is TRBJ1-1, the V gene TRBV30; 8 nucleotides match TRBD1. This CDR3 is built from 12 residues. The junction had 4 bases not matched to a gene; V was cut back by 5 bases and J by 5 bases. Germline CDR1 is GTSNPN and CDR2 is SVGIG (reference sequence). The CDR3 bases are TGTGCCTGGCAGACAGGGGTAACTGAAGCTTTCTTT. It encodes CAWQTGVTEAFF.

This clone has just one count. This chain joins TRBV4-1 and TRBJ2-1, with TRBD2 as a possible D gene (5 bases). Trimming stripped 0 bases from V and 6 bases from J, with 15 bases between. Germline CDR1 and CDR2: MGHRA and YSYEKL. The CDR3 spans 16 residues. The CDR3, as DNA: TGCGCCAGCAGCCAAGATCGAAGCCGGCGGGCCAATGAGCAGTTCTTC. Its protein product is CASSQDRSRRANEQFF.

This clone was seen only once. J is TRBJ2-7 and V is TRBV10-3; TRBD2 matches at 12 bases. Germline V CDR1 and CDR2: ENHRY, SYGVKD. The V gene end was trimmed by 0 bases and the J gene end by 4 bases; junction bases not matched to a gene: 1. This CDR3 region has 15 residues. The CDR3 here is CAISESTSGGYEQYF. In nucleotides, the CDR3 is TGTGCCATCAGTGAGTCGACTAGCGGGGGTTACGAGCAGTACTTC.

This clone appeared once. The rearrangement links TRBV7-4 to TRBJ1-1; no definite D call. Trimming removed 5 bases from V and 8 bases from J, with 6 bases in between. The CDR3 totals 10 residues. Germline lookup yields CDR1 SGHVT and CDR2 SQSDAQ. CDR3 nucleotide sequence: TGTGCCAGCAGCGGCCCGGAAGCTTTCTTT. The encoded protein is CASSGPEAFF.

The chain carries TRBV28 and TRBJ2-3; 7 bases map to TRBD2. V shed 4 bases and J 6 bases; nucleotides not matched to a gene: 4. The CDR3 sequence is 13 residues long. Germline V CDR1 and CDR2: MDHEN, SYDVKM. The CDR3 sequence is CASSSTSEDTQYF. CDR3 sequence (DNA): TGTGCCAGCAGTTCCACTAGCGAGGATACGCAGTATTTT.